A single TCR beta chain is shown here with its context. Its antigen is undetermined. Excluded were patients having autoimmune disease history or systemic immunosuppression. The data were taken from a study of OX40 agonist ivuxolimab in advanced cancers. Across the study: Three individuals attained partial responses, comprising one hepatocellular carcinoma case and two cutaneous melanoma cases.

Study-wide findings and caveats: Antigen specificity remained undetermined for the expanded peripheral T cells. At 0.1 to 3.0 mg/kg, CD4+ and CD8+ blood T cells expanded clonally by week 6.

Generated by immunoSEQ multiplex PCR, the TCRdb table keeps only in-frame clones and is missing some. The table lists 28,000 or so clones, more than 85% of them singletons, with over 35% in the top ten. The germline V gene encodes CDR1 MDHEN and CDR2 SYDVKM. This CDR3 has 18 amino acids. V lost 1 base and J lost 3, with 16 bases in between. The TCR comes from an adult with an advanced solid tumor such as melanoma, head and neck, liver or kidney cancer. This rearrangement joins TRBV28 to TRBJ2-6; D is unresolved. Sample: CD4+ or CD8+ T cells sorted from blood, taken in a trial of the OX40 agonist ivuxolimab. CDR3 residues: CASSLYVDLGYGANVLTF. CDR3 nucleotide sequence: TGTGCCAGCAGTTTATACGTGGATCTAGGGTATGGGGCCAACGTCCTGACTTTC.